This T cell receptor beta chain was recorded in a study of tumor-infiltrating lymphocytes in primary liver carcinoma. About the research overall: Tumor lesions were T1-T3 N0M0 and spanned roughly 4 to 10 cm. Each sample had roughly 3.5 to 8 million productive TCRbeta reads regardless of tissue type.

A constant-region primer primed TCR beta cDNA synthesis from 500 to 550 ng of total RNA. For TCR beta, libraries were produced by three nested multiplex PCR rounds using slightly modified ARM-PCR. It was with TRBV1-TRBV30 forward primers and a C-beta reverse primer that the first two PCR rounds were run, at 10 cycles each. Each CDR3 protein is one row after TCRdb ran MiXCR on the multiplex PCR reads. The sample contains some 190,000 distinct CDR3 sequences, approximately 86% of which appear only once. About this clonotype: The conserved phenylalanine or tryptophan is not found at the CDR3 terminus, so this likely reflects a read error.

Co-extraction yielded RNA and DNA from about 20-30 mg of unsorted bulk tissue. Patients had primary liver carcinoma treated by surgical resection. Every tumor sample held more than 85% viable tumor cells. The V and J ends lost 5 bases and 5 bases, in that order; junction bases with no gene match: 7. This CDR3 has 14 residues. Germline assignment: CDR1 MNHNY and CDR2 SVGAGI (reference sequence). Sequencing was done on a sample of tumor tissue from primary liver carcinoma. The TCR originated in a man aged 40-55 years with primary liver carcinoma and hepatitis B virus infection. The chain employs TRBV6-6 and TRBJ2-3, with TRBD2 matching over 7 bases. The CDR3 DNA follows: TGTGCCAGCAGTCGGACTAGTCAGGGAGATACGCAGTATTCT. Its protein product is CASSRTSQGDTQYS.